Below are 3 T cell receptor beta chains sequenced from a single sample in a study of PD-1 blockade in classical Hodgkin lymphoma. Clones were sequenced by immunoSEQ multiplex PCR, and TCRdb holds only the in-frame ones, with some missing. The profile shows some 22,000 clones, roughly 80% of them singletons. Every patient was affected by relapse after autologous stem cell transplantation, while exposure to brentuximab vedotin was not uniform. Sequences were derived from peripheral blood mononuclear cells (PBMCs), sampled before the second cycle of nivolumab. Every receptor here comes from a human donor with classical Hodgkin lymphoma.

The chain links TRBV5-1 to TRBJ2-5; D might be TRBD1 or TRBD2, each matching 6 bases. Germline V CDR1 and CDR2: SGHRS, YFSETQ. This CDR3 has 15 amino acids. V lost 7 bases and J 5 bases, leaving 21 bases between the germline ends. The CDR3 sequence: CASARGGGTGETQYF. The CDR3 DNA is TGCGCCAGCGCGCGGGGTGGGGGCACGGGGGAGACCCAGTACTTC.

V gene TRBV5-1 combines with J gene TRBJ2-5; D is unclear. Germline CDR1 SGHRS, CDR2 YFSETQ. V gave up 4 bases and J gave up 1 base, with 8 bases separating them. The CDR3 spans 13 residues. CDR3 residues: CASSTLSQETQYF. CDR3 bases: TGCGCCAGCAGCACCCTCTCCCAAGAGACCCAGTACTTC.

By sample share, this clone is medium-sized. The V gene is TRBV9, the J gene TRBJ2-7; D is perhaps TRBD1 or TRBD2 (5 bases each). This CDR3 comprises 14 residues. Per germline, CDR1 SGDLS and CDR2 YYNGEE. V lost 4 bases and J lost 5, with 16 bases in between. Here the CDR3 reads CASSTSGTVDEQYF. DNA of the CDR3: TGTGCCAGCAGCACGTCCGGGACGGTCGACGAGCAGTACTTC.